The 2 T cell receptor beta chains reported below all come from one sample, sequenced in a study of blood T cell repertoires in COVID-19. The protocol was immunoSEQ multiplex PCR, while the TCRdb copy is restricted to in-frame clones and leaves out a portion. The sample gives 470,000 or so clones, roughly 90% of which show up once; around 4.4% is in the top ten. Sequencing used peripheral blood. Every receptor here comes from a woman in her 30s with acute or convalescent COVID-19.

The chain links TRBV7-9 to TRBJ2-2; 8 bases line up with TRBD1. V dropped 3 bases and J dropped 6; count of bases not matched to a gene: 9. The CDR3 length is 16 residues. CDR1 and CDR2 from the germline V gene are SEHNR and FQNEAQ (reference sequence). CDR3 protein: CASSFGRDRPPGELFF. CDR3 nucleotide sequence: TGTGCCAGCAGCTTCGGCCGGGACAGGCCCCCCGGGGAGCTGTTTTTT.

The J gene is TRBJ2-5, the V gene TRBV5-4, with 8 bases lining up with TRBD1. J gave up 1 base and V 1 base, and 6 bases lay outside the gene matches. Looked up from germline, CDR1 is SGHNT and CDR2 is YYREEE (reference sequence). This CDR3 is built from 16 residues. CDR3 loop: CASSLWGQAGQETQYF. The CDR3 DNA reads as TGTGCCAGCAGCTTGTGGGGACAGGCCGGCCAAGAGACCCAGTACTTC.